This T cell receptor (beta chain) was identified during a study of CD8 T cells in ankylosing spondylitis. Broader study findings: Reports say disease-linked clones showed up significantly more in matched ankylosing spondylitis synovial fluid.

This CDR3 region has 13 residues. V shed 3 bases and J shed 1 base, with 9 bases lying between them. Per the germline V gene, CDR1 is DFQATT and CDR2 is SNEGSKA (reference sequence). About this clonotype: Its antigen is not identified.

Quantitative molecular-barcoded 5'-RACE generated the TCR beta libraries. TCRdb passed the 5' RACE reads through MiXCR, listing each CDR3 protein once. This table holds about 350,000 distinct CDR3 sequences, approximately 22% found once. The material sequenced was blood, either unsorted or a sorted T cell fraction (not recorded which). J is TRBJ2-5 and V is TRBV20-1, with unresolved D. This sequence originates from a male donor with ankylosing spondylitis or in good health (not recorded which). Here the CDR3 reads CSASFVSQETQYF. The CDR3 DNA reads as TGCAGTGCTAGTTTCGTTTCCCAAGAGACCCAGTACTTC.